What follows is one T cell receptor (beta chain) and its context. The data were obtained in a study of blood T cell repertoires in COVID-19. About the study: From the United States, Italy and Spain came samples of acute and convalescent COVID-19. The analysed material was cDNA or gDNA that came from T cells, B-cell-depleted T cells, or PBMCs.

CDR3 length: 14 residues. Unmatched junction bases numbered 6, after V lost 2 bases and J lost 5 bases. Looked up from germline, CDR1 is SGHRS and CDR2 is YFSETQ. Seattle participants joined during active infection and were tracked over time. Authors' methods: The assay estimated nucleated cells by amplifying reference gene primers. Sequencing used immunoSEQ multiplex PCR; TCRdb keeps in-frame clones, though not all of them. V, J and clone size reflect that table, while D and trimming were determined from the DNA. In the table there are tens of thousands of clones, roughly 87% of which are singletons.

The sequencing input was peripheral blood. The sequence derives from a woman of 80 years or more with COVID-19, enrolled during active disease. J is TRBJ1-1 and V is TRBV5-1; TRBD1 agrees at 7 bases. Here the CDR3 DNA reads TGCGCCAGCAGCTTAGGCAGGGGGACGACTGAAGCTTTCTTT. It specifies CASSLGRGTTEAFF.